These 9 T cell receptor beta chains originate from one sample sequenced in a study of CD8 T cells in Susac syndrome. Random hexamers primed reverse transcription of about 0.45 to 1 ug RNA. TCRdb processed the immunoSEQ multiplex PCR reads anew with MiXCR; each CDR3 protein has one entry. Of approximately 160,000 distinct CDR3 sequences in the sample, approximately 94% were seen once. Sequenced sample: CD4+ T cells from PBMCs. Source of these receptors: a human donor with multiple sclerosis.

This chain joins TRBV18 and TRBJ1-1; D possibly corresponds to TRBD1 (6 bases). V gave up 5 bases and J gave up 1 base, with 14 bases separating them. CDR1 KGHSH and CDR2 LQKENI come from the germline V gene. There are 15 residues in the CDR3. The CDR3 bases are TGTGCCAGCTCATCCTCTGGACAGTGGAACACTGAAGCTTTCTTT. Its translation: CASSSSGQWNTEAFF.

This chain uses TRBV6-5 with TRBJ2-1; D may be TRBD1 (5 bases). The CDR3 is made up of 14 amino acids. From germline, CDR1 is MNHEY and CDR2 SVGAGI. Trimming cost V 2 bases and J 12 bases, with 17 bases left between them. The CDR3 DNA reads TGTGCCAGCAGTTACCGAAGAGACAGCTTCGGGCAGTTCTTC. It translates to CASSYRRDSFGQFF.

The chain has TRBV5-1 and TRBJ2-3, with D uncertain. From germline, CDR1 is SGHRS and CDR2 YFSETQ. V was pared by 0 bases and J by 0 bases, with 11 bases between. This CDR3 is built from 16 residues. In DNA, the CDR3 is TGCGCCAGCAGCTTGGTGGCAGGATCTAGCACAGATACGCAGTATTTT. Translating it yields CASSLVAGSSTDTQYF.

V is TRBV3-1 and J is TRBJ2-5; D is undetermined. CDR1 and CDR2 from the germline V gene are LGHDT and YNNKEL (reference sequence). This CDR3 comprises 15 residues. V shed 0 bases and J shed 6 bases, with 14 bases lying between them. DNA of the CDR3: TGTGCCAGCAGCCAAGATCTTACCCAAGGCCAGACCCAGTACTTC. Residues: CASSQDLTQGQTQYF.

The chain employs TRBV27 and TRBJ2-3; D is unclear. Trimming removed 4 bases at V and 4 bases at J, with 6 bases between. This CDR3 is 12 amino acids long. The V gene's germline CDR1 is MNHEY and CDR2 SMNVEV (reference sequence). The CDR3: CASSYGADTQYF. The DNA for the CDR3 is TGTGCCAGCAGTTATGGGGCAGATACGCAGTATTTT.

This chain connects TRBV28 to TRBJ2-5; unclear D gene. Germline V gene sequence: CDR1 MDHEN, CDR2 SYDVKM. CDR3 length: 12 amino acids. Trimming cost V 4 bases and J 5 bases, with 8 bases left between them. CDR3 amino acids: CASSSMRETQYF. The CDR3 nucleotides are TGTGCCAGCAGTTCTATGAGGGAGACCCAGTACTTC.

V gene TRBV20-1 combines with J gene TRBJ2-7; TRBD2 aligns across 7 bases. Germline V gene data show CDR1 as DFQATT and CDR2 as SNEGSKA (reference sequence). Losses at the gene ends were 0 bases for V and 7 bases for J; bases not matched to a gene: 9. This CDR3 contains 14 residues. DNA for the CDR3: TGCAGTGCTAGAGATTGGCGGGAGATTCGGGAGCAGTACTTC. It is translated as CSARDWREIREQYF.

V is TRBV18 and J is TRBJ2-2; D remains ambiguous. The length of the CDR3 is 14 residues. CDR1 KGHSH and CDR2 LQKENI come from the germline V gene. V lost 3 bases and J 1 base, leaving 6 bases between the germline ends. CDR3 region: CASSPSENTGELFF. In DNA form, the CDR3 reads TGTGCCAGCTCACCGAGTGAGAACACCGGGGAGCTGTTTTTT.

V and J are TRBV29-1 and TRBJ1-5; the D is unclear. V was shortened by 0 bases and J by 12 bases, with 15 bases between the two germline ends. The CDR3 contains 13 residues. Germline CDR1 reads SQVTM; CDR2 reads ANQGSEA. The CDR3 DNA sequence: TGCAGCGTTGAAGAAGTGGCGGATGGTAGCCAGCATTTT. The encoded protein is CSVEEVADGSQHF.